This section outlines one TCR beta chain sequence together with its context. Germline V gene data show CDR1 as LNHDA and CDR2 as SQIVND (reference sequence). Germline trimming cut 6 bases from V and 0 bases from J; bases unmatched to any gene: 8. This CDR3 is 18 amino acids long. Clones were sequenced by immunoSEQ multiplex PCR, and TCRdb holds only the in-frame ones, with some missing. The data show approximately 140,000 clones, with about 83% seen just once and more than 9.5% held by the top ten. This specimen comes from a study of blood T cell repertoires in COVID-19. Turning to the study itself: Acute-phase and convalescent COVID-19 samples originated in the United States, Italy and Spain.

The specimen sequenced was peripheral blood. This sequence joins TRBV19 and TRBJ2-6; the match to TRBD1 covers 10 bases. This receptor was taken from a man aged 40-50 years with active or convalescent COVID-19. CDR3: CASRSIGQGVSGANVLTF. The DNA for the CDR3 is TGTGCCAGTAGATCCATAGGACAGGGGGTCTCTGGGGCCAACGTCCTGACTTTC.